The subject of this entry is one TCR beta chain. Unsorted PBMC contributed 250 to 300 ng DNA, 25,000 to 35,000 T cell genomes, to each replicate PCR. In the authors' workflow: Junction-only sequences without quality scores came from ImmunoSEQ, so filtering differed. Libraries were prepared by immunoSEQ multiplex PCR; TCRdb keeps only in-frame clonotypes and omits some of them. V and J calls and clone size are as listed in that table; D and trimming were resolved from the DNA. Of approximately 500,000 clones detected, more than 65% appear once; the ten largest clones hold approximately 13%. The data derive from a study of shared clonotypes between healthy human individuals. The CDR3 extends over 16 amino acids. Germline V CDR1 and CDR2: LNHDA, SQIVND (reference sequence). The V and J ends lost 3 bases and 2 bases respectively, with 14 bases between them.

The receptor's source is a middle-aged woman in good health. Some clones in this sample may be carry-over from other donors' samples. The sample comprised PBMCs. The chain recombines TRBV19 with TRBJ2-1; D is perhaps TRBD2 (6 bases). The CDR3 loop is CASSIGGGDAYNEQFF. The CDR3 coding sequence is TGTGCCAGTAGTATTGGTGGCGGGGATGCCTACAATGAGCAGTTCTTC. Based on the CDR3 plus reference TRBV19 and TRBJ2-1, the full variable domain is DGGITQSPKYLFRKEGQNVTLSCEQNLNHDAMYWYRQDPGQGLRLIYYSQIVNDFQKGDIAEGYSVSREKKESFPLTVTSAQKNPTAFYLCASSIGGGDAYNEQFFGPGTRLTVL.